The 15 T cell receptor beta chains reported below all come from one sample, sequenced in a study of T-cell reconstitution after alpha-beta-depleted transplantation in children. Preparation of the TCRbeta library used unique molecular identifiers. TCRdb reprocessed the PCR reads via MiXCR and lists one record per CDR3 protein. The sample includes just under 350,000 distinct CDR3 sequences, under 20% of them seen just once. This sample comprised PBMCs, mostly from graft donor cells, obtained 360 days after TCRalphabeta/CD19-depleted stem cell transplant. The receptors derive from a male patient between 2 and 10 years old who had a stem cell transplant for acute lymphoblastic leukemia, so the T cells may come from the graft donor.

This clonotype appeared once. The genes are TRBV13 and TRBJ2-4; D possibly uses TRBD1 or TRBD2 (5 bases each). The CDR3 loop spans 14 amino acids. Trimming stripped 9 bases from V and 4 bases from J, with 16 bases between. The V gene's germline CDR1 is PRHDT and CDR2 FYEKMQ (reference sequence). This CDR3 is CARSPRGPKNIQYF. CDR3 DNA sequence: TGTGCCAGAAGCCCACGGGGCCCAAAAAACATTCAGTACTTC.

V and J are TRBV7-3 and TRBJ2-3, with D hard to call. V lost 5 bases to trimming and J lost 2 bases, with 23 bases between them. This CDR3 is 18 amino acids long. Germline V gene data show CDR1 as SGHTA and CDR2 as FQGTGA. The CDR3 sequence is CASSPDPLTVPSTDTQYF. CDR3 bases: TGTGCCAGCAGCCCCGATCCGTTAACAGTCCCCTCCACAGATACGCAGTATTTT.

This clonotype was counted between two and nine times. The V gene is TRBV9, the J gene TRBJ2-5; D uncertain. From germline, CDR1 is SGDLS and CDR2 YYNGEE. Trimming pared 3 bases from V and 7 bases from J, leaving 19 bases between. The CDR3 spans 15 residues. DNA for the CDR3: TGTGCCAGCAGCGAAAACTCGCCATGGGAAGGGACCCAGTACTTC. Translating it yields CASSENSPWEGTQYF.

This clonotype has only a few counts. The genes are TRBV12-3 or TRBV12-4 and TRBJ1-3; no firm D call. This CDR3 is 13 amino acids long. V gave up 6 bases and J gave up 5 bases, with 11 bases separating them. In nucleotides, the CDR3 is TGTGCCAGCAGCCGGGAACTGAGAAACACCATATATTTT. It translates to CASSRELRNTIYF.

This clonotype was seen a few times. V and J are TRBV20-1 and TRBJ2-1; D is unclear. Between the trimmed V and J ends, which lost 0 bases and 6 bases, there was a span of 15 bases. Per germline, CDR1 DFQATT and CDR2 SNEGSKA (reference sequence). This CDR3 is built from 15 residues. The CDR3 here is CSARDLVSTVNEQFF. The DNA of the CDR3 is TGCAGTGCTAGAGATCTGGTCTCAACGGTCAATGAGCAGTTCTTC.

The sample holds a few counts of this clonotype. The chain recombines TRBV12-3 or TRBV12-4 with TRBJ2-7, with D perhaps matching TRBD1 (6 bases). V lost 1 base and J lost 2, with 12 bases in between. This CDR3 has 15 residues. This CDR3 reads CASSLVRGLAYEQYF. The CDR3 nucleotides are TGTGCCAGCAGTTTAGTCAGGGGTCTCGCCTACGAGCAGTACTTC.

This clonotype was counted a few times. V usage is TRBV4-1 and J usage is TRBJ1-2; no clear D gene. The CDR3 contains 17 residues. Trimming shortened V by 3 bases and J by 0 bases, and 17 bases separated the two germline ends. The germline gives CDR1 MGHRA, CDR2 YSYEKL. The CDR3 region has the DNA TGCGCCAGCAGCCACAACTCCCGGGATTCAGCTAACTATGGCTACACCTTC. This sequence encodes CASSHNSRDSANYGYTF.

The chain couples TRBV3-1 to TRBJ2-7; D perhaps matches TRBD1 (6 bases). CDR1 LGHDT and CDR2 YNNKEL come from the germline V gene (reference sequence). The CDR3 has 13 amino acids. The V end lost 1 base, the J end lost 3 bases, and 7 bases lay between the germline ends. The CDR3 loop is CASSQARGYEQYF. CDR3 in DNA: TGTGCCAGCAGCCAAGCCAGGGGCTACGAGCAGTACTTC.

This clonotype was detected only once. This chain connects TRBV30 to TRBJ2-1; TRBD1 agrees at 9 bases. This CDR3 has 15 residues. Germline assignment: CDR1 GTSNPN and CDR2 SVGIG (reference sequence). V was clipped by 5 bases and J by 4 bases; unmatched bases: 9. CDR3 coding DNA: TGTGCCTGGGGGGGGCGGGGACAGGGTTACAATGAGCAGTTCTTC. This encodes CAWGGRGQGYNEQFF.

This clonotype occurred many times. The gene calls are TRBV5-6 and TRBJ2-5; TRBD1 matches at 9 bases. Germline V gene data show CDR1 as SGHDT and CDR2 as YYEEEE. The CDR3 length is 16 residues. V lost 4 bases to trimming and J lost 2 bases; unmatched junction nucleotides: 9. CDR3 region: CASSIRDRVIQETQYF. CDR3 nucleotides: TGTGCCAGCAGCATCCGGGACAGGGTCATACAAGAGACCCAGTACTTC.

The chain couples TRBV6-5 to TRBJ2-1; possibly TRBD1 for D (5 bases). The CDR3 totals 15 residues. The germline gives CDR1 MNHEY, CDR2 SVGAGI. Trimming took off 2 bases at V and 3 bases at J, with 11 bases between the two ends. The CDR3 reads CASSYDPRGYNEQFF. The CDR3 bases are TGTGCCAGCAGTTACGACCCTAGGGGCTACAATGAGCAGTTCTTC.

This clonotype was detected many times. The chain is built from TRBV10-3 and TRBJ2-1; no clear D gene. Germline CDR1 and CDR2: ENHRY and SYGVKD. The CDR3 runs 12 residues. Between the trimmed V and J ends, which lost 5 bases and 6 bases, there was a span of 8 bases. CDR3 sequence reads: CAISRMGNEQFF. CDR3 bases: TGTGCCATCAGTAGGATGGGCAATGAGCAGTTCTTC.

The V call is TRBV18, the J call TRBJ2-1, with 7 bases fitting TRBD1. Germline lookup yields CDR1 KGHSH and CDR2 LQKENI. The CDR3 runs 14 residues. Trimming removed 4 bases from V and 7 bases from J; junction bases left unmatched: 7. The chain's CDR3 is CASSLLQGSNEQFF. In nucleotides, the CDR3 is TGTGCCAGCTCACTCCTACAGGGGTCGAATGAGCAGTTCTTC.

The rearrangement links TRBV5-8 to TRBJ1-4; the match to TRBD1 covers 7 bases. Per the germline V gene, CDR1 is SGHTS and CDR2 is YDEGEE. This CDR3 spans 15 amino acids. J lost 8 bases, V lost 0 bases, and 7 bases had no gene match. This CDR3 reads CASSLEEGANEKLFF. CDR3 coding DNA: TGTGCCAGCAGCTTGGAGGAGGGGGCAAACGAAAAACTGTTTTTT.

This clonotype was counted many times. This rearrangement joins TRBV28 to TRBJ2-5; TRBD1 agrees at 11 bases. V lost 1 base to trimming and J lost 5 bases; unmatched junction nucleotides: 3. Germline V CDR1 and CDR2: MDHEN, SYDVKM. This CDR3 is built from 15 residues. The CDR3 DNA is TGTGCCAGCAGTTTATCGGGACAGGGGGAGGAGACCCAGTACTTC. It yields the protein CASSLSGQGEETQYF.